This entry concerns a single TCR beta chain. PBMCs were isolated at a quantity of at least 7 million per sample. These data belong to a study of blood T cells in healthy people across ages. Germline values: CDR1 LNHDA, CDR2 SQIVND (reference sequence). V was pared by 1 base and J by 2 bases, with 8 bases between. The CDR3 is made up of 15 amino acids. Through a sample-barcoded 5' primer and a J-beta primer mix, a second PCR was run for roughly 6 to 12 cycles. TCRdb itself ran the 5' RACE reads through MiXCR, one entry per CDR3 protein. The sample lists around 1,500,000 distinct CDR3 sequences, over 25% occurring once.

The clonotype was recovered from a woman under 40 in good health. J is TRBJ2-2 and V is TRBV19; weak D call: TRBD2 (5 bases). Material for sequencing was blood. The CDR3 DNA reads TGTGCCAGTAGTATAGGACTAACTAACACCGGGGAGCTGTTTTTT. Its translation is CASSIGLTNTGELFF.